Listed below are T cell receptor beta chains from one sample, sequenced in a study of CD8 T cells in ankylosing spondylitis. Using its own MiXCR run on the 5' RACE reads, TCRdb lists one record per CDR3 protein. The sample has about 540,000 distinct CDR3 sequences, about 12% seen once; the top ten hold nearly 7%. Specimen: blood, either unsorted or a sorted T cell fraction (not recorded which). The source is a male donor with ankylosing spondylitis. Each CDR3 is given with its conserved first and last residue. A D gene is named only where the DNA matches it firmly. Clone sizes are given selectively: once, few, many, or a class where the clone is expanded.

>few|TRBJ2-7|.|TRBV10-3
TGTGCCATCAGTGAGTTAGCGGCGACCTACGAGCAGTACTTC
CAISELAATYEQYF
>.|TRBJ2-5|TRBD2|TRBV20-1
TGCAGTGCTAGAGGTCAATATAAGCGGGAGATGGAGGAGACCCAGTACTTC
CSARGQYKREMEETQYF
>many|TRBJ1-1|.|TRBV20-1
TGCAGTCGGATTTTCGGAGAAGCTTTCTTT
CSRIFGEAFF
>.|TRBJ1-2|TRBD1|TRBV6-4
TGTGCCAGCAGTCAGAACAGGGGGTCTTCTTATGGCTACACCTTC
CASSQNRGSSYGYTF
>few|TRBJ2-7|.|TRBV7-9
TGTGCCAGCAGCCGTCACTACTACGAGCAGTACTTC
CASSRHYYEQYF
>.|TRBJ2-2|TRBD2|TRBV20-1
TGCAGTGCTCGGCCCTCTAGCGGGAGGACCGGGGATCTGTTTTTT
CSARPSSGRTGDLFF
>.|TRBJ1-5|.|TRBV15
TGTGCCACCAGCCCCCAATACAATCAGCCCCAGCATTTT
CATSPQYNQPQHF
>.|TRBJ2-3|TRBD1|TRBV7-2
TGTGCCAGCAGCTATGACAGGGTCGGCACAGATACGCAGTATTTT
CASSYDRVGTDTQYF
>.|TRBJ2-2|.|TRBV24-1
TGTGCCACCAGTGCCCTGGAGGCCGGGGAGCTGTTTTTT
CATSALEAGELFF
>.|TRBJ2-7|TRBD2|TRBV5-5
TGTGCCAGCAGTCCACGACAGGGACTAGCGGTCTCTGAGCAGTACTTC
CASSPRQGLAVSEQYF
>few|TRBJ2-2|.|TRBV20-1
TGCAGTGCTAGAGTTCGGGCAGGGAGGACCGGGGAGCTGTTTTTT
CSARVRAGRTGELFF